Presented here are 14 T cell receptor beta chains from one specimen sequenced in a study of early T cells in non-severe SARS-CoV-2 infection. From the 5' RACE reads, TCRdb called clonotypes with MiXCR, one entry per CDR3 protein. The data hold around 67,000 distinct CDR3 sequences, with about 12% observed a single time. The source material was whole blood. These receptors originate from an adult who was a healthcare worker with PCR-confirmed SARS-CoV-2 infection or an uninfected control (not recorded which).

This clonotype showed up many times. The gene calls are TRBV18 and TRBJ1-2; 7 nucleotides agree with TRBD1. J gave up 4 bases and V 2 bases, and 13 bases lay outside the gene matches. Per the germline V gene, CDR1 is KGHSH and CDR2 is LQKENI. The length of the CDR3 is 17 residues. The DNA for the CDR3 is TGTGCCAGCTCACCATCTGCCAGGGGGACGGCGTTCTATGGCTACACCTTC. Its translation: CASSPSARGTAFYGYTF.

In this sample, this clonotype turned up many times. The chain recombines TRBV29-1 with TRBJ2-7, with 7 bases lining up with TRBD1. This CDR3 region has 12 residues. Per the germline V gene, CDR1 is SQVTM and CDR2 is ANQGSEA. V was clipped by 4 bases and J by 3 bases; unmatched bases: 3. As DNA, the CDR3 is TGCAGCGTTGTGCCAGGGGGCTACGAGCAGTACTTC. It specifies CSVVPGGYEQYF.

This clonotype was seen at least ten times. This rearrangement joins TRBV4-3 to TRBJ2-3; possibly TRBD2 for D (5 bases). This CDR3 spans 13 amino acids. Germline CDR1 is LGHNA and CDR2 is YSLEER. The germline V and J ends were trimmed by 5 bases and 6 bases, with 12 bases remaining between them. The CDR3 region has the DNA TGCGCCAGCAGCGCCCGCCGAGGGGATACGCAGTATTTT. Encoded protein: CASSARRGDTQYF.

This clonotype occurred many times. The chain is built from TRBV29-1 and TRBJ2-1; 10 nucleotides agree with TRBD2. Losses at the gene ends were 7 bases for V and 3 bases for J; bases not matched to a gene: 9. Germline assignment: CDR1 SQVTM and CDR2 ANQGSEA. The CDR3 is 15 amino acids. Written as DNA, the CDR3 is TGCAGCGCCCTTACCCTAGCGGGAGTCTACAATGAGCAGTTCTTC. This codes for CSALTLAGVYNEQFF.

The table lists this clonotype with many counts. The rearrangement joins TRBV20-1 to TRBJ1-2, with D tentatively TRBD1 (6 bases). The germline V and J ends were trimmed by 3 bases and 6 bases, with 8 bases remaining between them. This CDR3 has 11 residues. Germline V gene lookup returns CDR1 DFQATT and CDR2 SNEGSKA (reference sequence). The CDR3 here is CSARKGDGYTF. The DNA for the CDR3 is TGCAGTGCTAGGAAGGGGGATGGCTACACCTTC.

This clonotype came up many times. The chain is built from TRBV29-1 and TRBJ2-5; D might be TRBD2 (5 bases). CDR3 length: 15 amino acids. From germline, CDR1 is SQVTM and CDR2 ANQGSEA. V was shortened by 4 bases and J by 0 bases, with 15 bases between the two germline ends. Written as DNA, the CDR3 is TGCAGCGTTGCGCGCGACGGGGTTTACCAAGAGACCCAGTACTTC. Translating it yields CSVARDGVYQETQYF.

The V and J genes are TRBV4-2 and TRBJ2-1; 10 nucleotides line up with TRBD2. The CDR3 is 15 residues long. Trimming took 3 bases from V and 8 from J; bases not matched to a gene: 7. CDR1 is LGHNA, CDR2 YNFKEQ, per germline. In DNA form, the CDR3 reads TGTGCCAGCAGCCAGGGGACTAGCGAGGGTGATGAGCAGTTCTTC. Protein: CASSQGTSEGDEQFF.

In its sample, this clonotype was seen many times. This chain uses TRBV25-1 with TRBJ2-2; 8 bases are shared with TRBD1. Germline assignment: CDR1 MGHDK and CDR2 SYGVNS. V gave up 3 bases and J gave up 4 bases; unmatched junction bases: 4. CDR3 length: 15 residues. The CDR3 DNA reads TGTGCCAGCAGTGATGGACAGGGTGCCACCGGGGAGCTGTTTTTT. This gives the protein CASSDGQGATGELFF. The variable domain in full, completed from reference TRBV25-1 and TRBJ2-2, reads EADIYQTPRYLVIGTGKKITLECSQTMGHDKMYWYQQDPGMELHLIHYSYGVNSTEKGDLSSESTVSRIRTEHFPLTLESARPSHTSQYLCASSDGQGATGELFFGEGSRLTVL.

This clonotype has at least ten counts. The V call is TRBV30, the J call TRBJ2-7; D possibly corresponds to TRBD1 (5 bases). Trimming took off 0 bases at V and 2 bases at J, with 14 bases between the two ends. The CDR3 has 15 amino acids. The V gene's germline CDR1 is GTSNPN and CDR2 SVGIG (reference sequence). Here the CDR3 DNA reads TGTGCCTGGAGTGTAATTGACAGTCTCCCCTACGAGCAGTACTTC. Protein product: CAWSVIDSLPYEQYF.

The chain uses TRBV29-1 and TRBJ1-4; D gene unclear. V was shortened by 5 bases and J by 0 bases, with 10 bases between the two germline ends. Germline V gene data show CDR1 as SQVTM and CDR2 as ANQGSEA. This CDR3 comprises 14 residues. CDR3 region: CSVLMTATNEKLFF. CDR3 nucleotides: TGCAGCGTTCTCATGACTGCAACTAATGAAAAACTGTTTTTT.

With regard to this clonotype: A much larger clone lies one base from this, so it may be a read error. In DNA, the CDR3 is TGTGCCAGCCGTGCGGGGAGCTCCCACAATGAGCAGTTCTTC. Translating it yields CASRAGSSHNEQFF. V gene TRBV6-5 combines with J gene TRBJ2-1; a weak D match, TRBD2 (6 bases). Germline CDR1 MNHEY, CDR2 SVGAGI. The CDR3 spans 14 residues.

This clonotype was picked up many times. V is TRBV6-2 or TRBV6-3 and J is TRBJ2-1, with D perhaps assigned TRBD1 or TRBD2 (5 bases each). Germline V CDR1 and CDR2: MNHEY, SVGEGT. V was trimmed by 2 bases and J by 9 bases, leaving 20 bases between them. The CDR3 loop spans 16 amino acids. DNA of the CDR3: TGTGCCAGCAGTTACAGGTCCCTAGAGCGGACAACTGAGCAGTTCTTC. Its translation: CASSYRSLERTTEQFF.

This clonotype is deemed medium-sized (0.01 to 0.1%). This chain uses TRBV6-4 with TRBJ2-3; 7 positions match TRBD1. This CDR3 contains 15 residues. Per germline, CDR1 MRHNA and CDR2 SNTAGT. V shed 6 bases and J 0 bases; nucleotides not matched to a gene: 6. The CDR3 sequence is CASSPGGASTDTQYF. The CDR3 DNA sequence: TGTGCCAGCAGCCCAGGGGGTGCTAGCACAGATACGCAGTATTTT.

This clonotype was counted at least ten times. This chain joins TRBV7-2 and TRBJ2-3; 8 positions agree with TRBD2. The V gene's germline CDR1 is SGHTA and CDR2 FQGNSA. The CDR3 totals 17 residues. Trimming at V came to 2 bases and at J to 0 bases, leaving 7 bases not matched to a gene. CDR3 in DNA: TGTGCCAGCAGCTTAAACGGGAGGGCTACTAGCACAGATACGCAGTATTTT. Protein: CASSLNGRATSTDTQYF.